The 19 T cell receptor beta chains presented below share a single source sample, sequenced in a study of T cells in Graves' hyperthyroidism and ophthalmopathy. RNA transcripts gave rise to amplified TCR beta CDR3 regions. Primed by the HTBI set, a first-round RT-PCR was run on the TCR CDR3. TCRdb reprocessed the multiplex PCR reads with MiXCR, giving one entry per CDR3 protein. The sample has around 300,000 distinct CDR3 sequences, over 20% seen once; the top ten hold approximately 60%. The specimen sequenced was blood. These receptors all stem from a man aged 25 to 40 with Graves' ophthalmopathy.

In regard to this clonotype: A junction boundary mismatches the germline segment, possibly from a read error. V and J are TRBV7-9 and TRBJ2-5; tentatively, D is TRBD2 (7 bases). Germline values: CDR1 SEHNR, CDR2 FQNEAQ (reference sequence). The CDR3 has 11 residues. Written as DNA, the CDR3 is TGTGCCAGCAGCTCGGGGGGCGATTCGAACTTC. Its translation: CASSSGGDSNF.

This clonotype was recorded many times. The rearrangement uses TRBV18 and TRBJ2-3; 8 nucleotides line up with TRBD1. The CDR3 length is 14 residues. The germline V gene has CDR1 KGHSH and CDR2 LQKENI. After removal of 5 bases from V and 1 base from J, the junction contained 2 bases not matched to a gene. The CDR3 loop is CASSMTGGTDTQYF. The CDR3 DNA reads TGTGCCAGCTCAATGACAGGGGGCACAGATACGCAGTATTTT.

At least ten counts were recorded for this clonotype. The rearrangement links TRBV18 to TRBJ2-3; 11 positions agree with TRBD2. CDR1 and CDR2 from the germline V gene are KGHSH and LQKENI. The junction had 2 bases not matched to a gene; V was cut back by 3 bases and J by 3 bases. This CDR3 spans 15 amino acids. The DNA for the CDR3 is TGTGCCAGCTCACCGACTAGCGGGATGACAGATACGCAGTATTTT. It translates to CASSPTSGMTDTQYF.

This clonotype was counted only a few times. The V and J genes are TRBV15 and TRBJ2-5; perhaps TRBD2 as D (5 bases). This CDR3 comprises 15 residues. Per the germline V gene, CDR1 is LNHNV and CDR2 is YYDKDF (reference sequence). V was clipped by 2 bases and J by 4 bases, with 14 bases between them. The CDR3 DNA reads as TGTGCCACCAGCAGATCCGGGCCCGGGGTAGAGACCCAGTACTTC. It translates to CATSRSGPGVETQYF.

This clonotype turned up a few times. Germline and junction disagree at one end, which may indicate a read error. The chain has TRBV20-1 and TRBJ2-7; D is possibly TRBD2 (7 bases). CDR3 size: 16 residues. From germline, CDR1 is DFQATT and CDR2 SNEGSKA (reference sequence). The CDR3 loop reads CSAQDWGGGLSYELYF. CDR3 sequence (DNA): TGCAGTGCTCAAGACTGGGGCGGGGGCCTCTCCTACGAGCTGTACTTC.

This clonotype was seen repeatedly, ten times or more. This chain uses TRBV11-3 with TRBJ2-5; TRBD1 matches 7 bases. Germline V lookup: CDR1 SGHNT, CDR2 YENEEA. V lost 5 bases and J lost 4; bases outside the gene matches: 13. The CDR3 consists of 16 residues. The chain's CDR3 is CASSLRGVTGLETQYF. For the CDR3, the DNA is TGTGCCAGCAGCCTCAGAGGGGTGACAGGGTTAGAGACCCAGTACTTC.

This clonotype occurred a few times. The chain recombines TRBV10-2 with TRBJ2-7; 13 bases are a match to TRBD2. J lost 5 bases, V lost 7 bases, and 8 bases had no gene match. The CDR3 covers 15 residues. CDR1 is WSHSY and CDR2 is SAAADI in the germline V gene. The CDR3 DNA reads TGCGCCAGCATTCCGAGGACTAGCGGGAGTGACGAGCAGTACTTC. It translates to CASIPRTSGSDEQYF.

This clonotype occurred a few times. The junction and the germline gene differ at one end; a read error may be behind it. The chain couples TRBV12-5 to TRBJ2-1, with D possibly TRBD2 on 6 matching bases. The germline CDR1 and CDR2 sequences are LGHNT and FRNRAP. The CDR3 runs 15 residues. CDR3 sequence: CARGLPGLSYNEQFF. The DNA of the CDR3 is TGTGCTAGGGGTTTGCCGGGACTGAGCTACAATGAGCAGTTCTTC.

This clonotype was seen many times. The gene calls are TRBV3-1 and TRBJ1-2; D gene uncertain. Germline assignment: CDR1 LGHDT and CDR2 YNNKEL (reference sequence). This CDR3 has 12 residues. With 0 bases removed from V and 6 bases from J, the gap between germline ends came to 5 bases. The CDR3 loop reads CASSQDGHGYTF. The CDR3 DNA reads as TGTGCCAGCAGCCAAGACGGCCATGGCTACACCTTC.

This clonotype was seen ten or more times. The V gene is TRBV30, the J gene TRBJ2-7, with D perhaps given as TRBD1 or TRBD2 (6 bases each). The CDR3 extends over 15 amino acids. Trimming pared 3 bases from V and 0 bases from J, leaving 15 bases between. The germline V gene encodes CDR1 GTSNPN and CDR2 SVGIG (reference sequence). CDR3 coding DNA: TGTGCCTGGAGCCCGGGGGCTAGCGCCTCCTACGAGCAGTACTTC. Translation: CAWSPGASASYEQYF.

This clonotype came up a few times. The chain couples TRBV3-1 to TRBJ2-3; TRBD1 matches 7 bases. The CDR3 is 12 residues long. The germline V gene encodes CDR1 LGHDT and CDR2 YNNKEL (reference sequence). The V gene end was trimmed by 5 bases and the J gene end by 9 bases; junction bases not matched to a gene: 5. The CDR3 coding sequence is TGTGCCAGCAGCTTCCGGGACAGCACGCAGTATTTT. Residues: CASSFRDSTQYF.

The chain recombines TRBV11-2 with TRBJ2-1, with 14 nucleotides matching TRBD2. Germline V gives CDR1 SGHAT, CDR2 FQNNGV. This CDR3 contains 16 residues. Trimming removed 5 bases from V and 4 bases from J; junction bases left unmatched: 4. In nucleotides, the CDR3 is TGTGCCAGCAGCCCCAGACTAGCGGGAGGGTACAATGAGCAGTTCTTC. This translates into CASSPRLAGGYNEQFF.

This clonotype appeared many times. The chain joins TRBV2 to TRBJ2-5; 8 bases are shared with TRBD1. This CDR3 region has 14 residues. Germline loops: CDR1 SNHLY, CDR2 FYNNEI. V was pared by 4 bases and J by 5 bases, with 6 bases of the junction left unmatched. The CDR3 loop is CASSGTGSGETQYF. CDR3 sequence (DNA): TGTGCCAGCAGTGGGACAGGGTCAGGGGAGACCCAGTACTTC.

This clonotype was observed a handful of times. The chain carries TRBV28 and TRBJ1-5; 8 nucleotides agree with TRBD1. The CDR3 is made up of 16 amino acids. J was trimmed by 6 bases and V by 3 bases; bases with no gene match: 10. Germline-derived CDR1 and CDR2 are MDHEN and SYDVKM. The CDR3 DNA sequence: TGTGCCAGCAGTTTGGCAGGGGGCGTTCGAGGTCAGCCCCAGCATTTT. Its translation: CASSLAGGVRGQPQHF.

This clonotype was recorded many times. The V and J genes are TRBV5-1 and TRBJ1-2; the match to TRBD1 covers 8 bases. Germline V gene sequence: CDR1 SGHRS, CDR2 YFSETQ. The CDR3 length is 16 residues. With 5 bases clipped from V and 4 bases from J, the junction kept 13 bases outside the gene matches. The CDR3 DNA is TGCGCCAGCAGTCCTGCTGGGGCAGGGGGCGTCTATGGCTACACCTTC. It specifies CASSPAGAGGVYGYTF. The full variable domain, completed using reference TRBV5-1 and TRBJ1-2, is KAGVTQTPRYLIKTRGQQVTLSCSPISGHRSVSWYQQTPGQGLQFLFEYFSETQRNKGNFPGRFSGRQFSNSRSEMNVSTLELGDSALYLCASSPAGAGGVYGYTFGSGTRLTVV.

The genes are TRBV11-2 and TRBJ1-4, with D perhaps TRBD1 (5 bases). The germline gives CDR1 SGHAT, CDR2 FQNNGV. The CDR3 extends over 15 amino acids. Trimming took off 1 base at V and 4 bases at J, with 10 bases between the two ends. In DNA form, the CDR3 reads TGTGCCAGCAGCTTAGGCGGCAGGGTTAATGAAAAACTGTTTTTT. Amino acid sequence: CASSLGGRVNEKLFF.

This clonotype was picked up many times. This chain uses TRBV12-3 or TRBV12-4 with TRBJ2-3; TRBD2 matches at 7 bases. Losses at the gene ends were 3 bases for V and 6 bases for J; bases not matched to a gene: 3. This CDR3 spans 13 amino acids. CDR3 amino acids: CASSLGTTDTQYF. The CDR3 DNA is TGTGCCAGCAGTTTGGGGACTACCGATACGCAGTATTTT.

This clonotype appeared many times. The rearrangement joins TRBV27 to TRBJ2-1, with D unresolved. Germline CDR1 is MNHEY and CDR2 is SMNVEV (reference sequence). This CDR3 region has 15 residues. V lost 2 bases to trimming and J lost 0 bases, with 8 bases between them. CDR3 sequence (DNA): TGTGCCAGCAGTTTAGCCGGAAACTCCTACAATGAGCAGTTCTTC. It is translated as CASSLAGNSYNEQFF.

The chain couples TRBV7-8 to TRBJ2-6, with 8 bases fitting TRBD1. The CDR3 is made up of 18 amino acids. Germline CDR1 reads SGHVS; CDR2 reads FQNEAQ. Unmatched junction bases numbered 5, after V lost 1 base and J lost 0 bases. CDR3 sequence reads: CASSLDGQGFSGANVLTF. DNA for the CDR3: TGTGCCAGCAGCTTAGATGGACAGGGCTTCTCTGGGGCCAACGTCCTGACTTTC.